This T cell receptor beta chain appears in the sequencing data of a study of OX40 agonist ivuxolimab in advanced cancers. Study details: Participants averaged 60 years of age (range roughly 23 to 85) and were about 85% male. The eligibility criteria allowed prior anti-PD-1, anti-PD-L1 or anti-CTLA-4 therapy, and roughly 39% had some. Whole-study findings and limits: Clonal expansion by week 6 occurred in CD4+ and CD8+ blood T cells (at 0.1 to 3.0 mg/kg). The average count of expanded clones was higher among CD8+ T cells than among CD4+.

A note on this clone: Its antigen is not known.

Trimming stripped 0 bases from V and 6 bases from J, with 6 bases between. This CDR3 has 12 residues. Germline V CDR1 and CDR2: SGDLS, YYNGEE. The repertoire was sequenced with immunoSEQ multiplex PCR; TCRdb's copy has only in-frame clones and lacks some. This sample has about 77,000 clones, with around 90% found just once. Sequenced here: CD4+ or CD8+ T cells sorted from blood, sampled in a trial of the OX40 agonist ivuxolimab. V and J are TRBV9 and TRBJ1-1; D remains ambiguous. This clonotype was obtained from an adult with an advanced solid tumor such as melanoma, head and neck, liver or kidney cancer. The CDR3 region has the DNA TGTGCCAGCAGCGTAGCTGGAGCTGAAGCTTTCTTT. This translates into CASSVAGAEAFF.